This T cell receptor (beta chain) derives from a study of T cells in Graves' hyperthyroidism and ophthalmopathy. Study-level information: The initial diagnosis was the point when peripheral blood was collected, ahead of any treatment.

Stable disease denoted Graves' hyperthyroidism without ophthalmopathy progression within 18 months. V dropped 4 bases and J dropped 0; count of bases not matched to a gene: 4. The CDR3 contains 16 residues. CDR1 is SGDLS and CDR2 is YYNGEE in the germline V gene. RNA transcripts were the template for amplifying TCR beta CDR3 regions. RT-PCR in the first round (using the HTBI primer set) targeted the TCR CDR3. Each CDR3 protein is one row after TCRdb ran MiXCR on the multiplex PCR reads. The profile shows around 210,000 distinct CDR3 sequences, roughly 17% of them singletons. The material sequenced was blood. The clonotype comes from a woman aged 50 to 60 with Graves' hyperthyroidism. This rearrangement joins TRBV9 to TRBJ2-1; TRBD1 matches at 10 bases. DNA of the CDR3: TGTGCCAGCAGCCCACGGACAGGGGGCTCCTACAATGAGCAGTTCTTC. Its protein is CASSPRTGGSYNEQFF.